This TCR beta chain originates from a study of T-cell reconstitution after alpha-beta-depleted transplantation in children. General study results and limits: T-cell numbers and diversity, one year after transplant, stemmed largely from T cells that were newly produced.

The CDR3 is made up of 15 amino acids. Trimming cost V 3 bases and J 5 bases; bases outside gene matches: 5. Unique molecular identifiers were incorporated during preparation of the TCRbeta library. From the PCR reads, TCRdb called clonotypes with MiXCR, one entry per CDR3 protein. This sample yields about 300,000 distinct CDR3 sequences, of which about 9.5% are seen a single time; just under 7.5% belongs to the top ten. This clonotype was detected many times. Its antigen is still unknown. Sequencing was performed on PBMCs, taken before TCRalphabeta/CD19-depleted stem cell transplant. The J gene is TRBJ2-5, the V gene TRBV12-3 or TRBV12-4, with 11 bases matching TRBD2. The receptor was isolated from a boy under three years old with acute myeloid leukemia, due to receive a stem cell transplant. The CDR3 sequence: CASSFRLAGWETQYF. The CDR3 coding sequence is TGTGCCAGCAGTTTCAGACTAGCGGGATGGGAGACCCAGTACTTC.